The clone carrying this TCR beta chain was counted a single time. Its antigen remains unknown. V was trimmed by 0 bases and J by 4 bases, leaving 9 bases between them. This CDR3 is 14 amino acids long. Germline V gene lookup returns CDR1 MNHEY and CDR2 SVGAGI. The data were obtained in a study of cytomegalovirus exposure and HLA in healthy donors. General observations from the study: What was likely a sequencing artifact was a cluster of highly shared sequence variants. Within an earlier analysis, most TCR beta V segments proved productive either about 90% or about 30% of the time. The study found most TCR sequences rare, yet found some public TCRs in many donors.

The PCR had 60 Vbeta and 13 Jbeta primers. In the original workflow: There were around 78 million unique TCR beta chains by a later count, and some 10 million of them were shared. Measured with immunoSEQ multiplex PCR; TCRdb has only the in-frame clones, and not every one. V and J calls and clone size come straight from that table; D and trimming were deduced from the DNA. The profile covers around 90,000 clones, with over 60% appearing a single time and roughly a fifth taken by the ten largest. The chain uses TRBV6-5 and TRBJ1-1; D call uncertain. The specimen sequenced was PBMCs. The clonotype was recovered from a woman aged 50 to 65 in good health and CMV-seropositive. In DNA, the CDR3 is TGTGCCAGCAGTTACTCGGGAGGGAGCACTGAAGCTTTCTTT. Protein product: CASSYSGGSTEAFF.